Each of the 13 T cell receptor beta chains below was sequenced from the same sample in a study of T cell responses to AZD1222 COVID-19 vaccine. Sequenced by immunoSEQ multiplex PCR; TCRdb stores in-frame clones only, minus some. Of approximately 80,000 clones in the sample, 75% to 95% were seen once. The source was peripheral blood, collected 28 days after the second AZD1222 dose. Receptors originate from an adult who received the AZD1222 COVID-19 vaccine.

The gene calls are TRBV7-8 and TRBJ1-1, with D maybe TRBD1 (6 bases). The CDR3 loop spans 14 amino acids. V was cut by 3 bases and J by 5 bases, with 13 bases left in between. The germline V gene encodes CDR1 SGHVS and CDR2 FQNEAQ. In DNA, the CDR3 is TGTGCCAGCAGCTTGGGCCAGGGGTCTACTGAAGCTTTCTTT. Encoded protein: CASSLGQGSTEAFF.

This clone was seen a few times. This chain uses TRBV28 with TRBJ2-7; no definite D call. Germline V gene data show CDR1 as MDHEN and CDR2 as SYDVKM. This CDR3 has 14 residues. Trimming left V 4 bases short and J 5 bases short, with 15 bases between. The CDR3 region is CASSSPLTGNEQYF. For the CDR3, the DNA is TGTGCCAGCAGTTCCCCTCTCACCGGAAACGAGCAGTACTTC.

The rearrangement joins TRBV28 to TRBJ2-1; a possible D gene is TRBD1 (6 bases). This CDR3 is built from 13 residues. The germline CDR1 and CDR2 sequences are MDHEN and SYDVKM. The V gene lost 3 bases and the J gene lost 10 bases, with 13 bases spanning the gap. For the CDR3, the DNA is TGTGCCAGCAGTTTCTTAGGACAGTCCGAGCAGTTCTTC. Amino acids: CASSFLGQSEQFF.

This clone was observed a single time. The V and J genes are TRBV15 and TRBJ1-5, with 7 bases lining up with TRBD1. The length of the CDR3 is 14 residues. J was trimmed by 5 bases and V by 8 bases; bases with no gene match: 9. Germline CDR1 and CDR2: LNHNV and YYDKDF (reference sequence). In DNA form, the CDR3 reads TGTGCCACCGGCTACCTGCAGGGGGATCAGCCCCAGCATTTT. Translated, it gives CATGYLQGDQPQHF.

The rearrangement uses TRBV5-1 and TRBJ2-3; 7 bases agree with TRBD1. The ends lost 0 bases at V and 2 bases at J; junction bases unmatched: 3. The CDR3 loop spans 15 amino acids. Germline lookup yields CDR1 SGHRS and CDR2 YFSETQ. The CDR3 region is CASSLATGNTDTQYF. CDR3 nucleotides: TGCGCCAGCAGCTTGGCGACAGGGAACACAGATACGCAGTATTTT.

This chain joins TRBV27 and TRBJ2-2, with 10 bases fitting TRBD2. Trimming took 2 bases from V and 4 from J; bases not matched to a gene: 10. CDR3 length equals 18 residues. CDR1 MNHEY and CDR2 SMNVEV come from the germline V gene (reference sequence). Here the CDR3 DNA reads TGTGCCAGCAGTTTAAGTCCAGCGGGAGGGCCCGGCACCGGGGAGCTGTTTTTT. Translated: CASSLSPAGGPGTGELFF.

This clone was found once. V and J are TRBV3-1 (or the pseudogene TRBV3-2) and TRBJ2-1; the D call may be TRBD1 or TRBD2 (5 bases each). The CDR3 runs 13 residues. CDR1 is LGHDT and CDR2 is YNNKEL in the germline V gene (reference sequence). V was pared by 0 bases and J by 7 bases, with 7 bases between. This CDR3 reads CASSQDEGNEQFF. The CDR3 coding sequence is TGTGCCAGCAGCCAAGATGAGGGGAATGAGCAGTTCTTC.

The CDR3 sequence: CASSLGTGVRAFF. The CDR3 bases are TGTGCCAGCAGCTTAGGGACCGGGGTGCGCGCTTTCTTT. J is TRBJ1-1 and V is TRBV11-2; unclear D gene. CDR1 is SGHAT, CDR2 FQNNGV, per germline. V was shortened by 1 base and J by 11 bases, with 14 bases between the two germline ends. CDR3 length: 13 residues.

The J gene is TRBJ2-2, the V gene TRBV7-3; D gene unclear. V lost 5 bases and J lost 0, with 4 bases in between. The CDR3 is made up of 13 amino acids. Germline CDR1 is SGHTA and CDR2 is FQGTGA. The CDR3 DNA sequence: TGTGCCAGCAGCCCTTCGAACACCGGGGAGCTGTTTTTT. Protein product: CASSPSNTGELFF.

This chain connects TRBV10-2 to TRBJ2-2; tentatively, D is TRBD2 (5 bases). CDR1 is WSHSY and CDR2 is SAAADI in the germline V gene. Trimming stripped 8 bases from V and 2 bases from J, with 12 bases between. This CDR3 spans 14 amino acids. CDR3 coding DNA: TGCGCCAGCGTGGGGAGAGGAAACACCGGGGAGCTGTTTTTT. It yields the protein CASVGRGNTGELFF.

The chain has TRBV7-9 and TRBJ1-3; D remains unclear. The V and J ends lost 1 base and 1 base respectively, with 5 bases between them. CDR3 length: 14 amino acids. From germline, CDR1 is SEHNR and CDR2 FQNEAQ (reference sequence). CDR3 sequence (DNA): TGTGCCAGCAGCTTAGTAGAATCTGGAAACACCATATATTTT. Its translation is CASSLVESGNTIYF.

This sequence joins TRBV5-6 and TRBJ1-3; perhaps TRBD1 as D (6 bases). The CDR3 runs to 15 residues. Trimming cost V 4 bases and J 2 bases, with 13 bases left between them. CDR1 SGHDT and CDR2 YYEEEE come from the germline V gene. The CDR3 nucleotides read TGTGCCAGCAGCCTTGCAGGGGAGACTGGAAACACCATATATTTT. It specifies CASSLAGETGNTIYF. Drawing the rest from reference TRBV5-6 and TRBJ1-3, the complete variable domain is DAGVTQSPTHLIKTRGQQVTLRCSPKSGHDTVSWYQQALGQGPQFIFQYYEEEERQRGNFPDRFSGHQFPNYSSELNVNALLLGDSALYLCASSLAGETGNTIYFGEGSWLTVV.

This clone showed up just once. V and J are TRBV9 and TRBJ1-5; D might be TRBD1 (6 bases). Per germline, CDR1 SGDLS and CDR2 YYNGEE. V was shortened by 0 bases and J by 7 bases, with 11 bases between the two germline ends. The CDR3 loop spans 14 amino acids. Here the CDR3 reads CASSVGDKGQPQHF. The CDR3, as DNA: TGTGCCAGCAGCGTAGGGGACAAGGGACAGCCCCAGCATTTT. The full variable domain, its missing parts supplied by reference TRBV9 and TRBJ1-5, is DSGVTQTPKHLITATGQRVTLRCSPRSGDLSVYWYQQSLDQGLQFLIQYYNGEERAKGNILERFSAQQFPDLHSELNLSSLELGDSALYFCASSVGDKGQPQHFGDGTRLSIL.